This T cell receptor beta chain stems from a study of cytomegalovirus exposure and HLA in healthy donors. About the research overall: Both the 100 to 150 validation repertoires and the approximately 620 first-cohort repertoires used the same platform, as reported by a later analysis.

CDR1 is LGHNA and CDR2 is YSLEER in the germline V gene. V lost 2 bases and J lost 2, with 8 bases in between. This CDR3 contains 14 residues. As regards this clone: Its antigen is currently unknown.

Sequencing used immunoSEQ multiplex PCR; TCRdb keeps in-frame clones, though not all of them. The table shows under 85,000 clones, with approximately 94% occurring only once. Study-wide findings and caveats: Overall, around 160 TCR beta chains were annotated as cytomegalovirus-associated. It was reported that the classifier diagnosed cytomegalovirus status with high specificity and sensitivity in both the original and validation cohorts.

The donors were part of the validation cohort of more than 90 subjects. That cohort was separate from the first cohort, which comprised 666 subjects. This TCR was recovered from a woman under 30 in good health and CMV-seropositive. The chain is built from TRBV4-3 and TRBJ2-3; D uncertain. The sample consisted of PBMCs. CDR3 in amino acids: CASSQNGYTDTQYF. As DNA, the CDR3 is TGCGCCAGCAGCCAAAACGGGTACACAGATACGCAGTATTTT.